These 9 T cell receptor beta chains originate from one sample sequenced in a study of graft-versus-host responses after intestinal transplantation. Clones were read by immunoSEQ multiplex PCR, and TCRdb kept only the in-frame ones, dropping some. This table has 10,000 or so clones, approximately 94% appearing once. Specimen: PBMCs, collected 8 days after intestinal transplant. These receptor sequences come from a human patient who received an intestinal transplant, so some T cells may come from the graft donor.

This chain links TRBV4-1 with TRBJ2-7, with D possibly matching TRBD1 (6 bases). V was cut by 4 bases and J by 2 bases, with 18 bases left in between. The CDR3 spans 16 residues. The germline gives CDR1 MGHRA, CDR2 YSYEKL. CDR3 in DNA: TGCGCCAGCAGCCCATCGTCCAAGGGGGACCCCTACGAGCAGTACTTC. The encoded protein is CASSPSSKGDPYEQYF.

The chain couples TRBV7-6 to TRBJ1-2; 7 bases agree with TRBD1. Germline-derived CDR1 and CDR2 are SGHVS and FNYEAQ. The trim removed 5 bases at V and 4 bases at J, leaving 7 bases unmatched. This CDR3 comprises 14 residues. The DNA for the CDR3 is TGTGCCAGCAGCCCACGACAGGGAAGCTATGGCTACACCTTC. Its translation: CASSPRQGSYGYTF.

This sequence joins TRBV5-6 and TRBJ2-4; D might be TRBD1 (6 bases). Germline V gene sequence: CDR1 SGHDT, CDR2 YYEEEE. This CDR3 is 17 amino acids long. Trimming pared 3 bases from V and 1 base from J, leaving 17 bases between. Here the CDR3 reads CASSWGRQGRAKNIQYF. Here the CDR3 DNA reads TGTGCCAGCAGCTGGGGTCGGCAGGGGCGGGCCAAAAACATTCAGTACTTC.

This chain links TRBV5-1 with TRBJ2-1; D is undetermined. The germline CDR1 and CDR2 sequences are SGHRS and YFSETQ. The CDR3 runs to 14 residues. V was cut by 1 base and J by 2 bases, with 7 bases left in between. The CDR3 here is CASSLRKPYNEQFF. CDR3 nucleotides: TGCGCCAGCAGCTTGAGGAAGCCCTACAATGAGCAGTTCTTC.

The chain links TRBV28 to TRBJ2-2; 9 positions match TRBD2. Germline V gene lookup returns CDR1 MDHEN and CDR2 SYDVKM. The CDR3 contains 19 residues. V shed 8 bases, J shed 4 bases, and the junction held 20 bases outside the gene matches. CDR3: CASLGFVGREGLGTGELFF. CDR3 DNA: TGTGCCAGCCTGGGCTTCGTGGGGCGGGAGGGCCTCGGCACCGGGGAGCTGTTTTTT.

This chain links TRBV5-5 with TRBJ2-2; 13 bases agree with TRBD2. The CDR3 has 17 residues. V was pared by 4 bases and J by 2 bases, with 5 bases of the junction left unmatched. Looked up from germline, CDR1 is SGHKS and CDR2 is YYEKEE (reference sequence). The CDR3: CASSPLAGGPNTGELFF. The CDR3 region has the DNA TGTGCCAGCAGCCCACTAGCGGGGGGGCCCAACACCGGGGAGCTGTTTTTT.

This clone was counted only a few times. This chain connects TRBV28 to TRBJ1-3; D remains unclear. The V and J ends lost 3 bases and 0 bases respectively, with 0 bases between them. The germline V gene has CDR1 MDHEN and CDR2 SYDVKM. The CDR3 contains 12 residues. CDR3 nucleotides: TGTGCCAGCAGTTTCTCTGGAAACACCATATATTTT. This sequence encodes CASSFSGNTIYF.

The chain combines TRBV6-6 with TRBJ2-1, with D unresolved. Trimming removed 4 bases from V and 1 base from J, with 5 bases in between. CDR1 is MNHNY, CDR2 SVGAGI, per germline (reference sequence). The CDR3 length is 13 residues. CDR3 nucleotide sequence: TGTGCCAGCAGTTGGGCGTCCTACAATGAGCAGTTCTTC. Its translation: CASSWASYNEQFF.

This chain connects TRBV28 to TRBJ2-7, with D tentatively TRBD1 (6 bases). The germline gives CDR1 MDHEN, CDR2 SYDVKM. The germline V and J ends were trimmed by 3 bases and 6 bases, with 15 bases remaining between them. This CDR3 spans 14 amino acids. The CDR3 spells CASSFAQTGIEQYF. In nucleotides, the CDR3 is TGTGCCAGCAGTTTTGCTCAGACAGGTATCGAGCAGTACTTC.